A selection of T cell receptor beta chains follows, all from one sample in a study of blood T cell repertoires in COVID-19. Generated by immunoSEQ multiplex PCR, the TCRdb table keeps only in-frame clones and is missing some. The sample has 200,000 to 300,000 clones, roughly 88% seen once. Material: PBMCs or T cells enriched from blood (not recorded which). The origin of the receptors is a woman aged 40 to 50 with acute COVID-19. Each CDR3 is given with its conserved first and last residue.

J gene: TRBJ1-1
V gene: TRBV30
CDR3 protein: CAWGQENTEAFF

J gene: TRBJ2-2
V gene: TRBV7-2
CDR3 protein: CASSLTSTSGELFF

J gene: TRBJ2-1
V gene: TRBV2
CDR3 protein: CASSEWRDPNEQFF

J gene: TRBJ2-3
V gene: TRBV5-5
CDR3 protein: CASSLHRGFLPDTQYF

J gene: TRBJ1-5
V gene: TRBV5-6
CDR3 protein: CASSVRGPGQPQHF

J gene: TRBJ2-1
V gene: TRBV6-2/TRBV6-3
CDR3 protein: CASSYIAGGSYNEQFF

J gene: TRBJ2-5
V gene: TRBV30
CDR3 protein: CAWSRAADFLLETQYF

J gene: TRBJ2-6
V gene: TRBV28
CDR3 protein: CASSPFRSGANVLTF

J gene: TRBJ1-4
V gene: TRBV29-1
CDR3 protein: CSVELGPSGEKLFF

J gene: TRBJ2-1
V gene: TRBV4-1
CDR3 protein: CASSQEGVGGTGQFF

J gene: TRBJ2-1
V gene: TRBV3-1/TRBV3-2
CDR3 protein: CASSQVAGSQFF

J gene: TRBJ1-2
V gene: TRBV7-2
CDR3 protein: CASSPQTGEYGYTF

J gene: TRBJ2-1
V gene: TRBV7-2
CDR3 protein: CASARWGGLGNEQFF

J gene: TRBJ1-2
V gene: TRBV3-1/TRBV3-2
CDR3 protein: CASSPRDFHGYTF

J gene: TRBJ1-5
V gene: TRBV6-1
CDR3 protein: CASSEVEGSNQPQHF

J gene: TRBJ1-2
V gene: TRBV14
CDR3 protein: CASSIETAYRGYTF

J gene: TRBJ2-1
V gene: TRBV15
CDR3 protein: CATSRDQGWDEQFF

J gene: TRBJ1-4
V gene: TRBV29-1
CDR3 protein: CSVYGGKLFF

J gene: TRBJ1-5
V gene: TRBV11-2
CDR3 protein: CASSPEGDQPQHF

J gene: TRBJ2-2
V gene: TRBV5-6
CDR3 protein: CASSLVEVRELFF

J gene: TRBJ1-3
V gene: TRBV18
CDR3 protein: CASSPGGSLDF

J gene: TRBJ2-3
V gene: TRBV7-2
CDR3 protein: CASSSTNTQYF

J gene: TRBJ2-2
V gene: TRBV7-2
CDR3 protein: CASSPDRVSGELFF

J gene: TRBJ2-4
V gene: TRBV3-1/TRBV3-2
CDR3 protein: CASSQDTPGEKRVAKNIQYF

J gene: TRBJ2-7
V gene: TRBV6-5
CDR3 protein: CASSYSWGQVEGEQYF

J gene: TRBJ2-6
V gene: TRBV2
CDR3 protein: CASSVTGGAGANVLTF

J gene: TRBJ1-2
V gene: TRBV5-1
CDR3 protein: CASSPDRVRYGYTF

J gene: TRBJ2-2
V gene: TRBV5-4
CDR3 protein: CASWVRGHRNTGELFF

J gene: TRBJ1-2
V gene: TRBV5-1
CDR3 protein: CASRGTLINYGYTF

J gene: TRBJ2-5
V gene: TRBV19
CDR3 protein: CASSSYQETQYF

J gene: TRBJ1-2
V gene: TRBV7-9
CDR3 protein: CASSLTGFYGYTF

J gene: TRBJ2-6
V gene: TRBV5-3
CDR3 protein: CARSVRDTCCGANVLTF

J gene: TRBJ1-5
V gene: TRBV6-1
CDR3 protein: CASSDLRGAIQPQHF

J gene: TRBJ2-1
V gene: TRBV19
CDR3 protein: CASSILAGGWEQFF

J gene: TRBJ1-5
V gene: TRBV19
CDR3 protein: CASSLLSQPQHF

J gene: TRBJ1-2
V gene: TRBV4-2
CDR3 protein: CASSLGGDYGYTF

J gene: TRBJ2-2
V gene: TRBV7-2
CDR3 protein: CASSRPPGQYTGELFF

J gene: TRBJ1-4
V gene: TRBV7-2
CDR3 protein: CASSLTGGTNEKLFF

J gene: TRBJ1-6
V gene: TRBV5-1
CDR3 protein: CASSKDGTPSPLHF

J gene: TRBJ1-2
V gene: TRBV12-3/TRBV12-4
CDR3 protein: CASSPTGLGGYTF

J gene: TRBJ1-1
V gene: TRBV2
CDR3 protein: CASKEGASGSEAFF